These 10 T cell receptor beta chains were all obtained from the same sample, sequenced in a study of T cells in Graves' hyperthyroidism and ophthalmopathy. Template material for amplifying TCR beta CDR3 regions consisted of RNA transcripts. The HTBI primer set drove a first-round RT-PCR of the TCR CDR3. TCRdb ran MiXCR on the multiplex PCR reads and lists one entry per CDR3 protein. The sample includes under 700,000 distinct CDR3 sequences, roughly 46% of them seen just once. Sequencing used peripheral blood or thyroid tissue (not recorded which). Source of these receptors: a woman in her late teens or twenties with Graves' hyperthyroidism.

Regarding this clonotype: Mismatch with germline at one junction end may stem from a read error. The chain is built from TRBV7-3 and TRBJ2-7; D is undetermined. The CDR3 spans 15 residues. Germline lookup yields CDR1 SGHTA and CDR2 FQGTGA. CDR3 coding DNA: TGTGCCAGCAGCTCCTCAGTCCTCGGCTTCGACGAGCAGCACTTC. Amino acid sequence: CASSSSVLGFDEQHF.

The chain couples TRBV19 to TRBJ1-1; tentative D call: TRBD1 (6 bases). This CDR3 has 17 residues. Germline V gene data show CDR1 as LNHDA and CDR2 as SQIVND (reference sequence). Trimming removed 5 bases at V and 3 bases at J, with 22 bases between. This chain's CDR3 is CASSLDPGGFRDTEAFF. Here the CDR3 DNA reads TGTGCCAGTAGTCTCGACCCGGGGGGCTTTAGGGACACTGAAGCTTTCTTT.

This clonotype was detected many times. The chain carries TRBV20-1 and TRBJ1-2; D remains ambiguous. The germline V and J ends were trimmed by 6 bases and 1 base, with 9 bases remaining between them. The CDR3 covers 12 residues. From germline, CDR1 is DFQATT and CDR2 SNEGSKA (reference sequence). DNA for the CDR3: TGCAGTGCCAAGACTGATAACTATGGCTACACCTTC. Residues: CSAKTDNYGYTF.

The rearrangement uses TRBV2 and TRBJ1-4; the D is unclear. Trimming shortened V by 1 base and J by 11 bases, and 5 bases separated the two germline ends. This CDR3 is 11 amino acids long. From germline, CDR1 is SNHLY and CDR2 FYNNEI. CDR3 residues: CASSEVGKLFF. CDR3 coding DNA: TGTGCCAGCAGTGAAGTGGGGAAACTGTTTTTT.

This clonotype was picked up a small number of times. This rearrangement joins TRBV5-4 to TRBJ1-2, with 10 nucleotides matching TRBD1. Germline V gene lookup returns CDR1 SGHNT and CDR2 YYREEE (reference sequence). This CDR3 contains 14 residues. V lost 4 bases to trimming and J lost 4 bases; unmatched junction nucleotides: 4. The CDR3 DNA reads TGTGCCAGCAGCATCGACAGGGGGCTCTATGGCTACACCTTC. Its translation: CASSIDRGLYGYTF.

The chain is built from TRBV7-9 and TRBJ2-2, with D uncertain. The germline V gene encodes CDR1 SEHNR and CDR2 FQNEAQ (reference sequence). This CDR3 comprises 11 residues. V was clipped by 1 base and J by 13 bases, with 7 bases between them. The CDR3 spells CASSLDWGLFF. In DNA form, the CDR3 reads TGTGCCAGCAGCTTAGACTGGGGGCTGTTTTTT.

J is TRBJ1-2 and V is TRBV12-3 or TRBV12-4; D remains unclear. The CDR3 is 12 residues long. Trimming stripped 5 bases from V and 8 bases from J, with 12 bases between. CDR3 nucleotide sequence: TGTGCCAGCAGTCCCACCGGGTTCGGCTACACCTTC. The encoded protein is CASSPTGFGYTF.

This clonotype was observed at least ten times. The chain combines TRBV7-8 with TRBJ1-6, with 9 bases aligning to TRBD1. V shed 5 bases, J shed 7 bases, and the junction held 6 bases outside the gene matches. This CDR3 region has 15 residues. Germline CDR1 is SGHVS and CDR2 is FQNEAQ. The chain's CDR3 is CASSITGGGNSPLHF. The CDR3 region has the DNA TGTGCCAGCAGCATCACAGGGGGCGGAAATTCACCCCTCCACTTT. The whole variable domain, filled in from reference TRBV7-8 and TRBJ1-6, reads GAGVSQSPRYKVAKRGQDVALRCDPISGHVSLFWYQQALGQGPEFLTYFQNEAQLDKSGLPSDRFFAERPEGSVSTLKIQRTQQEDSAVYLCASSITGGGNSPLHFGNGTRLTVT.

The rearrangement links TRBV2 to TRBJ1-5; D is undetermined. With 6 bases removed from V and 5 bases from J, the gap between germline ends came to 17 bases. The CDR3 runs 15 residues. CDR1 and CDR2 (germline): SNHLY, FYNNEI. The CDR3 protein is CASRRREGEYQPQHF. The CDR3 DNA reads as TGTGCCAGCAGGCGTCGGGAGGGAGAGTATCAGCCCCAGCATTTT. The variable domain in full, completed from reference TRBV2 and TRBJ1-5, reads EPEVTQTPSHQVTQMGQEVILRCVPISNHLYFYWYRQILGQKVEFLVSFYNNEISEKSEIFDDQFSVERPDGSNFTLKIRSTKLEDSAMYFCASRRREGEYQPQHFGDGTRLSIL.

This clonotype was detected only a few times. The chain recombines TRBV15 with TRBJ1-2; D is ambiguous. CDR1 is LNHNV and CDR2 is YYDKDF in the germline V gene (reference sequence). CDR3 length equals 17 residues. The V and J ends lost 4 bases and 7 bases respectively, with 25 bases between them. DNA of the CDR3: TGTGCCACCAGCACCACAGTGCTGGGATTCGGTCCTGGTGGCTACACCTTC. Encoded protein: CATSTTVLGFGPGGYTF.